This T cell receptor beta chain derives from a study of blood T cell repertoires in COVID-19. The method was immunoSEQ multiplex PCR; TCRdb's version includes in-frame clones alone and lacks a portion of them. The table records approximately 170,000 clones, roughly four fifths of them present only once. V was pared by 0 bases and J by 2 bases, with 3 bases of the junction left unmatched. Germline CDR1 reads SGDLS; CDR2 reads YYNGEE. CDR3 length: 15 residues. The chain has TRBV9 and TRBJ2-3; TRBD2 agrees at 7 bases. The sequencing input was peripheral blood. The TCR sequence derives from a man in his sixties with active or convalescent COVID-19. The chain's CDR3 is CASSVGAGSTDTQYF. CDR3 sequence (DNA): TGTGCCAGCAGCGTAGGAGCGGGGTCCACAGATACGCAGTATTTT. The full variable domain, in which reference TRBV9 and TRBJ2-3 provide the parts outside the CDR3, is DSGVTQTPKHLITATGQRVTLRCSPRSGDLSVYWYQQSLDQGLQFLIQYYNGEERAKGNILERFSAQQFPDLHSELNLSSLELGDSALYFCASSVGAGSTDTQYFGPGTRLTVL.